This T cell receptor (beta chain) was recovered during a study of spatial heterogeneity in lung cancer. Noted time point: sample taken at primary tumor resection. Unsorted tumor, nontumor lung tissue or cryopreserved PBMC supplied the whole RNA. Germline CDR1 MRHNA, CDR2 SNTAGT. This CDR3 comprises 14 residues. In the case of this clonotype: The junction differs from germline at one of its ends, possibly a read error.

TCRdb reprocessed the 5' RACE reads with MiXCR, giving one entry per CDR3 protein. The data show 10,000 to 12,000 distinct CDR3 sequences, about 5% seen once. V and J are TRBV6-4 and TRBJ2-1; D is perhaps TRBD1 (5 bases). This TCR was sampled from a male donor with early-stage non-small cell lung cancer. The sample consisted of PBMCs, taken at surgery. The CDR3, as DNA: TGTGCCAGCAGTGTCCAGGGTTCCTCCAATGAGCAGTTCTTC. This codes for CASSVQGSSNEQFF.